Below, one T cell receptor beta chain is given with its context. Its antigen remains unidentified. No base quality values were provided; no much bigger clone lies one nucleotide off. TCRbeta CDR3 regions were amplified from genomic DNA by means of the immunoSEQ Assay, a bias-controlled multiplex PCR. Turning to the authors' computational methods: The number of nucleated cells in each sample was estimated from the amplification of reference gene primers within the assay. Sequence reads were collapsed and filtered to measure the absolute abundance of every unique TCRbeta CDR3 rearrangement. For each sample, productive Simpson clonality was calculated by taking the square root of Simpson's diversity index across productive rearrangements. Sourced from immuneACCESS, this table was stored by TCRdb with only in-frame sequences that have V and J called. A share of the clones is absent; for the studies checked, an unresolved V gene accounts for under half, and the remainder has no known explanation. V and J calls and clone size follow that table, whereas D and trimming were derived from the DNA. The sample has 200,000 to 300,000 clones on record, about 86% of them singletons. The ten biggest clones cover 1.5% to 2% of the sample.

Each collaborating institution followed its own protocols to collect whole blood in K2EDTA tubes. Collaborator samples were shipped for TCRbeta analysis as frozen whole blood, isolated PBMCs, or DNA extracted from either sample type. These data originate in a study of blood T cell repertoires in COVID-19 (dated by TCRdb to the early 2020s). A note on the overall study: Collaborator samples came from the United States, Italy and Spain and covered acute and convalescent phases of COVID-19. Samples were obtained from the ongoing ImmuneRACE study (first 160 participants) and from about 1,300 subjects provided by 6 global collaborators. The material from the prospective study consisted of cDNA or gDNA derived from T cells, B-cell-depleted T cells, or PBMCs. The repertoires were made available in a free public database intended to serve as a resource for research on the immune response to SARS-CoV-2. A de-identified subject ID, COVID-19 status, age in years and sex were almost always included in the sample metadata. Where available, HLA class I and class II types were obtained from metadata supplied by the sample provider rather than from assay-based typing. The dataset comprised deeply sampled blood TCRbeta repertoires from subjects exposed to, actively infected with, or recovered from COVID-19. General conclusions and limits of the study: How much clinical and demographic metadata was included differed by source and by participant, and the metadata was provided uncurated.

This TCR came from a man aged 25-40 years with active or convalescent COVID-19. Sequencing was done on a sample of peripheral blood.

Here the CDR3 is given as CASSQADTQYF. Here is the DNA: TGTGCCAGCAGCCAAGCGGATACGCAGTATTTT. Recombination joined TRBV3-1 (or the pseudogene TRBV3-2) with TRBJ2-3; the D gene assignment is ambiguous. The germline V gene (reference sequence) provides CDR1 LGHDT and CDR2 YNNKEL. Measured from the cysteine to the phenylalanine, the CDR3 is 11 residues long. The read is trimmed to its CDR3 DNA, 33 bases read in frame from base 1. Deletion took 1 base off V and 6 bases off J, with a span of 2 bases between the germline ends.